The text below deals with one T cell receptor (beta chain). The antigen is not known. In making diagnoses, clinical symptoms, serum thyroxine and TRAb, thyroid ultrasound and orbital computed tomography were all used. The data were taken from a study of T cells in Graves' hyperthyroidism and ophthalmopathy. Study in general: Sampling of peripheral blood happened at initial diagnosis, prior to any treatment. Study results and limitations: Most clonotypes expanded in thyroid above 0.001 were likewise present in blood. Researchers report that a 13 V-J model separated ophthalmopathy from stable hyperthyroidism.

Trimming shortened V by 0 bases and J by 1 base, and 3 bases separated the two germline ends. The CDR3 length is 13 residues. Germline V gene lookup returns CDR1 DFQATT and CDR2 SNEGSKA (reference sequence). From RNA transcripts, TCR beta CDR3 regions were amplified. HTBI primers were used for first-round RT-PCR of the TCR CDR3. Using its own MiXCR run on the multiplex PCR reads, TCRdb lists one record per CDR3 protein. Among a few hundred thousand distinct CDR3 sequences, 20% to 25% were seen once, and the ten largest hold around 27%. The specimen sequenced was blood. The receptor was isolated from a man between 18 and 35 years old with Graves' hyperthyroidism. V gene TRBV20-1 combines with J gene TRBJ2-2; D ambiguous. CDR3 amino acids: CSARDLNTGELFF. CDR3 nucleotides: TGCAGTGCTAGAGATCTGAACACCGGGGAGCTGTTTTTT.